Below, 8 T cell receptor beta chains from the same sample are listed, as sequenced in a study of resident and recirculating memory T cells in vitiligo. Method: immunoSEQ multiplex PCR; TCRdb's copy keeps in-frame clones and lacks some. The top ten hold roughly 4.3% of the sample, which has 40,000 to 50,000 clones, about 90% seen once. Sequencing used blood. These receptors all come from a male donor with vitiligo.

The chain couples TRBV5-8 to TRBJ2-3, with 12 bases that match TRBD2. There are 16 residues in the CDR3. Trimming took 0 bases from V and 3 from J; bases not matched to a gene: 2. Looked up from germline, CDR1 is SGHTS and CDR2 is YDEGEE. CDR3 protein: CASSLGLAGVTDTQYF. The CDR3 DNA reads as TGTGCCAGCAGCTTGGGACTAGCGGGGGTAACAGATACGCAGTATTTT.

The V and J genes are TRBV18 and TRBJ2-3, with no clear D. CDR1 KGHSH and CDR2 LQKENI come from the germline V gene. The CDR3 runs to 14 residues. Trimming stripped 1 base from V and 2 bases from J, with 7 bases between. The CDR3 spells CASSPLSTTDTQYF. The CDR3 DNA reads TGTGCCAGCTCACCACTGTCTACCACAGATACGCAGTATTTT.

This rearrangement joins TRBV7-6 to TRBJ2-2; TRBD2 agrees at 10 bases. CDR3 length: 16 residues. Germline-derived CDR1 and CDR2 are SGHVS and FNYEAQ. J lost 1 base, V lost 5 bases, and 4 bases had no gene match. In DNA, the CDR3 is TGTGCCAGCAGCCCTTCTAGCGGGGGGAACACCGGGGAGCTGTTTTTT. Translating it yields CASSPSSGGNTGELFF.

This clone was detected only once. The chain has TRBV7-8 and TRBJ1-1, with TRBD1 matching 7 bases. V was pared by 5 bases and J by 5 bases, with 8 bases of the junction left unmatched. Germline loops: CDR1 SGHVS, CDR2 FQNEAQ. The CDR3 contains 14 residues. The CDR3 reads CASSHAGGGTEAFF. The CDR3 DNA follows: TGTGCCAGCAGCCACGCAGGGGGTGGGACTGAAGCTTTCTTT.

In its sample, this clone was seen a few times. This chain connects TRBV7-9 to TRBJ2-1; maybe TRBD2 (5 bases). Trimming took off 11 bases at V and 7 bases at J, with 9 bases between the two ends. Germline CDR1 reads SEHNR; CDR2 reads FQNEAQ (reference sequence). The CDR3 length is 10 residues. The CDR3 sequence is CAEGLNEQFF. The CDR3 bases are TGTGCCGAGGGCCTAAATGAGCAGTTCTTC.

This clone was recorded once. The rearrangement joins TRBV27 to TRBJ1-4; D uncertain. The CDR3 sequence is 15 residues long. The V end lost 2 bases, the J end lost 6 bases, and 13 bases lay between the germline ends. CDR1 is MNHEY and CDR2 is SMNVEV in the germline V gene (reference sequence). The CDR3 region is CASSLIHSVDEKLFF. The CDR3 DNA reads TGTGCCAGCAGTTTAATTCACAGTGTGGATGAAAAACTGTTTTTT.

The chain's CDR3 is CASSQGASGSYEQYF. The CDR3 nucleotides read TGTGCCAGCAGCCAAGGGGCTAGCGGATCCTACGAGCAGTACTTC. The gene calls are TRBV9 and TRBJ2-7; 7 positions agree with TRBD2. This CDR3 spans 15 amino acids. Germline CDR1 reads SGDLS; CDR2 reads YYNGEE. J was trimmed by 1 base and V by 4 bases; bases with no gene match: 8.

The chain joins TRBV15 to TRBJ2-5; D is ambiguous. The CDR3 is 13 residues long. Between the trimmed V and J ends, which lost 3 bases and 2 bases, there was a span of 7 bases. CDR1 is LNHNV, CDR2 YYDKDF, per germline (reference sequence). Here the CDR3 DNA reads TGTGCCACCAGCAGTTACTCACAAGAGACCCAGTACTTC. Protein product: CATSSYSQETQYF. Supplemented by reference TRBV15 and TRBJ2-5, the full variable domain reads DAMVIQNPRYQVTQFGKPVTLSCSQTLNHNVMYWYQQKSSQAPKLLFHYYDKDFNNEADTPDNFQSRRPNTSFCFLDIRSPGLGDTAMYLCATSSYSQETQYFGPGTRLLVL.